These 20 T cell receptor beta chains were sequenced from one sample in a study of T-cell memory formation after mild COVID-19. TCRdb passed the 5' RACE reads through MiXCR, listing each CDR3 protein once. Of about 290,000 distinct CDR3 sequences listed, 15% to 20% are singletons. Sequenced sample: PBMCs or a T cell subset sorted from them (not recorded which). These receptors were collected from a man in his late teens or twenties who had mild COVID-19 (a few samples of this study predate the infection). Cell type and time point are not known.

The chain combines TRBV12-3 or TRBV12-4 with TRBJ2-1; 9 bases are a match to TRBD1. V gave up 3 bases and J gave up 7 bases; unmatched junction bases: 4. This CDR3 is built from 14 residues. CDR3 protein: CASSLGQGRNEQFF. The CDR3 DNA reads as TGTGCCAGCAGTTTGGGACAGGGCAGGAATGAGCAGTTCTTC.

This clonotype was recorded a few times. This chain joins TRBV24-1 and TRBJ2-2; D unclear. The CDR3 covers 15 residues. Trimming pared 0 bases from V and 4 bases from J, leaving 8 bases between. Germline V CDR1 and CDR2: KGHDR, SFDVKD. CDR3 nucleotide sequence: TGTGCCACCAGTGATTTGCACAGCTCCACCGGGGAGCTGTTTTTT. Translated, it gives CATSDLHSSTGELFF.

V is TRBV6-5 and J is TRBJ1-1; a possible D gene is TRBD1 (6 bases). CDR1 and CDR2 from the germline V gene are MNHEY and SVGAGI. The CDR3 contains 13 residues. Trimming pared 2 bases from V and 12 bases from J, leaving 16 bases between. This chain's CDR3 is CASSYGGGRRTFF. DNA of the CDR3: TGTGCCAGCAGTTACGGGGGCGGACGGAGAACTTTCTTT.

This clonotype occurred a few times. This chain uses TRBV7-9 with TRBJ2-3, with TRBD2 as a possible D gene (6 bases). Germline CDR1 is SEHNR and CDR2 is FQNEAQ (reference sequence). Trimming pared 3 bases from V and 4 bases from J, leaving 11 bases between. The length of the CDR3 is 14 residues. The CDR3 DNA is TGTGCCAGCAGCTTGGAGGGACGGCCAGATACGCAGTATTTT. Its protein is CASSLEGRPDTQYF.

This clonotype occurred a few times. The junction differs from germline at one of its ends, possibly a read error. CDR3 nucleotides: TGTGCTAGCAGCCCGCAGCAGGGACAAGAGACCCAGTACTTC. Translated: CASSPQQGQETQYF. This chain links TRBV7-7 with TRBJ2-5; D may be TRBD1 (5 bases). Germline-derived CDR1 and CDR2 are SSHAT and FNYEAQ (reference sequence). The CDR3 is made up of 14 amino acids.

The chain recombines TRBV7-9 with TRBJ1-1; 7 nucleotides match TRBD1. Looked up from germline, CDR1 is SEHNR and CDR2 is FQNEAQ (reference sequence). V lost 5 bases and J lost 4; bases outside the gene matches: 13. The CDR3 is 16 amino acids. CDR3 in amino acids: CASSRTLTGRITEAFF. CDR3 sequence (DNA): TGTGCCAGCAGCCGAACCCTGACAGGGAGGATCACTGAAGCTTTCTTT. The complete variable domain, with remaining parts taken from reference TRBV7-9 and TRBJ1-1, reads DTGVSQNPRHKITKRGQNVTFRCDPISEHNRLYWYRQTLGQGPEFLTYFQNEAQLEKSRLLSDRFSAERPKGSFSTLEIQRTEQGDSAMYLCASSRTLTGRITEAFFGQGTRLTVV.

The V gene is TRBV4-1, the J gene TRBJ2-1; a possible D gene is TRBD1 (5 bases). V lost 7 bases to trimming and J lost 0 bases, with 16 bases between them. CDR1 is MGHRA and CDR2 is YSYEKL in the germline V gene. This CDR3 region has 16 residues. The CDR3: CASKPGLGFSYNEQFF. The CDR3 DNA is TGCGCCAGCAAGCCAGGGCTGGGGTTCTCCTACAATGAGCAGTTCTTC.

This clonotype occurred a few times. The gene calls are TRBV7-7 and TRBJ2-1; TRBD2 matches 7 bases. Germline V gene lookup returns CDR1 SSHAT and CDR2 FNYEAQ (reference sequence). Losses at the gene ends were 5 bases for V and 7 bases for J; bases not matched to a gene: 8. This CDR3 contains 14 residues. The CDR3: CASSRAGGGNEQFF. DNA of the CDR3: TGTGCCAGCAGCCGGGCGGGCGGGGGTAATGAGCAGTTCTTC.

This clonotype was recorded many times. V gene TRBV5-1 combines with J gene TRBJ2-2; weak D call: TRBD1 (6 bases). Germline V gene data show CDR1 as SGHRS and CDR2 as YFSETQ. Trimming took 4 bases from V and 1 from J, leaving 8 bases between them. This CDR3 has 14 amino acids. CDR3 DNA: TGCGCCAGCAGCCTGACAGGGAACACCGGGGAGCTGTTTTTT. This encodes CASSLTGNTGELFF.

The CDR3 loop reads CASSYSSGGNQPQHF. The CDR3, as DNA: TGTGCCAGCAGTTACTCGTCAGGGGGCAATCAGCCCCAGCATTTT. The J gene is TRBJ1-5, the V gene TRBV6-6; possibly TRBD1 for D (6 bases). The germline CDR1 and CDR2 sequences are MNHNY and SVGAGI (reference sequence). V dropped 0 bases and J dropped 2 bases, with 8 bases sitting between them. The CDR3 has 15 residues.

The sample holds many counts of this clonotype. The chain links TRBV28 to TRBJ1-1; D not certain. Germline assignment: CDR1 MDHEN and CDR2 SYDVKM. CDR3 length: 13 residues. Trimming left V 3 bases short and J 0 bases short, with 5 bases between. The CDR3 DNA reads TGTGCCAGCAGTTTGAACCTGAACACTGAAGCTTTCTTT. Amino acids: CASSLNLNTEAFF.

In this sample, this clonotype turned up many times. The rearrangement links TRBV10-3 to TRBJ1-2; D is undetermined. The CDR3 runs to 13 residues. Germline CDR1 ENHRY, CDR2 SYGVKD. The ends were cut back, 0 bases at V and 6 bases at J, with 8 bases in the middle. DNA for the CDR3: TGTGCCATCAGTGAGTCGATAGAGGATGGCTACACCTTC. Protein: CAISESIEDGYTF.

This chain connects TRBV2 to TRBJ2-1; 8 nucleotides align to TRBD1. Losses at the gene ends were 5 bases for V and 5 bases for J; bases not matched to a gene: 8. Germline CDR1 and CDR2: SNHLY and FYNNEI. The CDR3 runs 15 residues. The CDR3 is CASSFYPTGDNEQFF. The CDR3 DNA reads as TGTGCCAGCAGTTTTTACCCGACAGGGGACAATGAGCAGTTCTTC.

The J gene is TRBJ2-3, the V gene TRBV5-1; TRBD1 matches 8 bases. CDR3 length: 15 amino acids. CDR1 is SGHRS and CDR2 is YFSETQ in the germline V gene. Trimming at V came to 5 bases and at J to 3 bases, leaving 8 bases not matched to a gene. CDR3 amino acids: CASRLQTGGTDTQYF. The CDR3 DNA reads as TGCGCCAGCAGGCTTCAAACAGGGGGGACAGATACGCAGTATTTT.

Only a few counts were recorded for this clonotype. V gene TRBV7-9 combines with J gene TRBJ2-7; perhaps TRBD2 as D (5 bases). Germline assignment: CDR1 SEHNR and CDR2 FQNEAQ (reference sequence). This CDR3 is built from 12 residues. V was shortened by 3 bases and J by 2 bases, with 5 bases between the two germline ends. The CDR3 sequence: CASSLEAYEQYF. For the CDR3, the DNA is TGTGCCAGCAGCTTGGAGGCCTACGAGCAGTACTTC.

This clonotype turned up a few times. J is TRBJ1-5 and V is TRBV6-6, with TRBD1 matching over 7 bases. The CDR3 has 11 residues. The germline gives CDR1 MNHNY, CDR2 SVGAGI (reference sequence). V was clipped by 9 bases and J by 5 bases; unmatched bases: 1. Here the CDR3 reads CASQGDQPQHF. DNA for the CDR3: TGTGCCAGTCAGGGGGATCAGCCCCAGCATTTT.

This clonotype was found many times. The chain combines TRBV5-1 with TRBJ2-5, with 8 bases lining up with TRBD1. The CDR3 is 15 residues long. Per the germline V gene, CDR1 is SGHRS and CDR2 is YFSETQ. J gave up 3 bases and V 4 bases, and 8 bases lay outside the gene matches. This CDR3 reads CASSPRTGTEETQYF. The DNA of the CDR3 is TGCGCCAGCAGCCCGAGGACAGGGACTGAAGAGACCCAGTACTTC.

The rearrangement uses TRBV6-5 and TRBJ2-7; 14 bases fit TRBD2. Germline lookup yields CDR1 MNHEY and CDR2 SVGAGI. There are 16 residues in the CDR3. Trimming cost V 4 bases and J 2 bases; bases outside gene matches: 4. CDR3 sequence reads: CASSSPTSGGAYEQYF. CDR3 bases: TGTGCCAGCAGTTCACCGACTAGCGGGGGGGCCTACGAGCAGTACTTC.

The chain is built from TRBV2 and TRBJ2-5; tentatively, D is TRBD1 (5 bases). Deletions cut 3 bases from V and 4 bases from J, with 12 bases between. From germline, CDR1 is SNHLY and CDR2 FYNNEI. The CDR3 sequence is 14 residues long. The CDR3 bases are TGTGCCAGCAGTGACGGCAGGGTGGGAGAGACCCAGTACTTC. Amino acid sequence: CASSDGRVGETQYF.

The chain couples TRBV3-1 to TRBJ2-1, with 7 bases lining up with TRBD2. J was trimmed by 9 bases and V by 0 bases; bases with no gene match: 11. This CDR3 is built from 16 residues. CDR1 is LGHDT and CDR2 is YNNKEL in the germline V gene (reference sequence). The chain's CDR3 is CASSQDWGGITTEQFF. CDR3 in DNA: TGTGCCAGCAGCCAAGATTGGGGGGGGATCACTACTGAGCAGTTCTTC.